This T cell receptor (beta chain) came from a study of T cell responses to AZD1222 COVID-19 vaccine. For the study at large: Recipients boosted at about 4 weeks or about 12 weeks are pooled. Study outcomes and limitations: After two AZD1222 doses, spike-specific TCR breadth and depth rose versus day 0. There were vaccine-associated CD4 TCRs across spike, dominant at 160-218 and 743-854.

Some clones are missing from TCRdb's copy, which holds only in-frame ones; the method was immunoSEQ multiplex PCR. Of about 150,000 clones listed, about nine tenths were seen once; the top ten hold less than 2%. On this clone itself: What it recognizes is unknown.

The V and J ends lost 4 bases and 1 base respectively, with 11 bases between them. CDR3 length equals 16 residues. Per the germline V gene, CDR1 is LGHNA and CDR2 is YSLEER. Material: peripheral blood, obtained on day 0 of AZD1222 vaccination. The source is an adult in good health. The chain links TRBV4-3 to TRBJ2-6; weak D call: TRBD2 (5 bases). CDR3 residues: CASSPDYGSGANVLTF. The CDR3 region has the DNA TGCGCCAGCAGCCCCGACTACGGGTCTGGGGCCAACGTCCTGACTTTC.